The next 23 T cell receptor beta chains were all read from a single sample in a study of T cell changes during pregnancy in multiple sclerosis. Measured with immunoSEQ multiplex PCR; TCRdb has only the in-frame clones, and not every one. The sample contains tens of thousands of clones, around 85% of which appear only once. The sequencing here drew on peripheral blood, taken before pregnancy. The receptors were gathered from a female donor with multiple sclerosis, enrolled in a pregnancy study.

This chain links TRBV29-1 with TRBJ1-2; 8 nucleotides match TRBD1. Per the germline V gene, CDR1 is SQVTM and CDR2 is ANQGSEA. The CDR3 spans 12 residues. The trim removed 5 bases at V and 5 bases at J, leaving 4 bases unmatched. The DNA for the CDR3 is TGCAGCGTTAGGGACAGGCTATATGGCTACACCTTC. It is translated as CSVRDRLYGYTF.

The rearrangement uses TRBV9 and TRBJ2-3, with D perhaps TRBD2 (5 bases). This CDR3 contains 17 residues. Trimming left V 0 bases short and J 6 bases short, with 20 bases between. CDR1 and CDR2 (germline): SGDLS, YYNGEE. The DNA for the CDR3 is TGTGCCAGCAGCGTAGCTGGGCTAGCCATACGAGGGGATACGCAGTATTTT. Translated: CASSVAGLAIRGDTQYF.

The rearrangement links TRBV6-1 to TRBJ1-4; unclear D gene. This CDR3 has 15 residues. Trimming cost V 1 base and J 7 bases, with 13 bases left between them. Germline CDR1 is MNHNS and CDR2 is SASEGT. The CDR3: CASSEDGGASEKLFF. The CDR3 nucleotides are TGTGCCAGCAGTGAAGATGGCGGCGCAAGTGAAAAACTGTTTTTT.

The chain combines TRBV19 with TRBJ1-4; 9 bases fit TRBD1. Trimming cost V 5 bases and J 7 bases; bases outside gene matches: 14. Germline CDR1 reads LNHDA; CDR2 reads SQIVND (reference sequence). This CDR3 comprises 17 residues. The CDR3 DNA sequence: TGTGCCAGTAGTTCCAGACGGACAGGGGTACTAGGTGAAAAACTGTTTTTT. Translation gives CASSSRRTGVLGEKLFF. Filled out from reference TRBV19 and TRBJ1-4, the complete variable domain reads DGGITQSPKYLFRKEGQNVTLSCEQNLNHDAMYWYRQDPGQGLRLIYYSQIVNDFQKGDIAEGYSVSREKKESFPLTVTSAQKNPTAFYLCASSSRRTGVLGEKLFFGSGTQLSVL.

V and J are TRBV5-4 and TRBJ2-7; D is undetermined. The CDR3 sequence is 13 residues long. The V gene's germline CDR1 is SGHNT and CDR2 YYREEE (reference sequence). V was shortened by 0 bases and J by 0 bases, with 4 bases between the two germline ends. CDR3 DNA: TGTGCCAGCAGCTTGGACGGCTCCTACGAGCAGTACTTC. Amino acids: CASSLDGSYEQYF.

This clone is a singleton in its sample. This chain connects TRBV30 to TRBJ2-1; D is unresolved. Germline V lookup: CDR1 GTSNPN, CDR2 SVGIG (reference sequence). This CDR3 comprises 13 residues. The V end was cut by 2 bases, the J end by 2 bases, with 7 bases between. Here the CDR3 DNA reads TGTGCCTGGAGTCCCTATCCCTACAATGAGCAGTTCTTC. It is translated as CAWSPYPYNEQFF. Together with reference TRBV30 and TRBJ2-1, the CDR3 gives the full variable domain: SQTIHQWPATLVQPVGSPLSLECTVEGTSNPNLYWYRQAAGRGLQLLFYSVGIGQISSEVPQNLSASRPQDRQFILSSKKLLLSDSGFYLCAWSPYPYNEQFFGPGTRLTVL.

The chain joins TRBV29-1 to TRBJ1-1; 7 bases are a match to TRBD1. The germline CDR1 and CDR2 sequences are SQVTM and ANQGSEA. The CDR3 has 12 residues. Losses at the gene ends were 5 bases for V and 1 base for J; bases not matched to a gene: 1. The CDR3 is CSVWDRNTEAFF. The CDR3 DNA sequence: TGCAGCGTTTGGGACAGGAACACTGAAGCTTTCTTT.

The rearrangement uses TRBV7-3 and TRBJ2-2, with 8 nucleotides matching TRBD1. The CDR3 is 16 amino acids. J lost 3 bases, V lost 1 base, and 4 bases had no gene match. In germline, CDR1 is SGHTA, CDR2 FQGTGA. DNA of the CDR3: TGTGCCAGCAGCTTAAGTCCAGGGGGCGACACCGGGGAGCTGTTTTTT. Its translation is CASSLSPGGDTGELFF.

This chain uses TRBV7-9 with TRBJ1-4; D is unresolved. CDR3 size: 15 residues. Trimming left V 1 base short and J 5 bases short, with 11 bases between. Germline V gene sequence: CDR1 SEHNR, CDR2 FQNEAQ (reference sequence). The CDR3 region is CASSLVAGLNEKLFF. CDR3 nucleotide sequence: TGTGCCAGCAGCTTAGTAGCGGGATTGAATGAAAAACTGTTTTTT.

The chain joins TRBV14 to TRBJ2-3; maybe TRBD1 (5 bases). The V gene's germline CDR1 is SGHDN and CDR2 FVKESK. This CDR3 has 13 amino acids. V shed 2 bases and J shed 5 bases, with 8 bases lying between them. The CDR3 reads CASSQLGLDTQYF. The DNA of the CDR3 is TGTGCCAGCAGCCAATTGGGGCTAGATACGCAGTATTTT.

This chain joins TRBV19 and TRBJ1-2; D is unclear. The CDR3 sequence is 10 residues long. CDR1 and CDR2 (germline): LNHDA, SQIVND (reference sequence). Trimming removed 9 bases from V and 7 bases from J, with 9 bases in between. CDR3 loop: CASGLFGYTF. CDR3 coding DNA: TGTGCCAGCGGACTGTTTGGCTACACCTTC.

This sequence joins TRBV2 and TRBJ2-5, with 7 bases matching TRBD2. V was pared by 10 bases and J by 0 bases, with 17 bases of the junction left unmatched. The CDR3 consists of 17 residues. In germline, CDR1 is SNHLY, CDR2 FYNNEI. The CDR3 sequence: CATQNLLAIVNQETQYF. DNA of the CDR3: TGTGCCACCCAGAACCTACTAGCGATAGTCAACCAAGAGACCCAGTACTTC.

The genes are TRBV5-8 and TRBJ2-7, with 8 positions matching TRBD1. The CDR3 is made up of 14 amino acids. Unmatched junction bases numbered 8, after V lost 3 bases and J lost 6 bases. The germline V gene encodes CDR1 SGHTS and CDR2 YDEGEE. The DNA of the CDR3 is TGTGCCAGCAGCTGGGAGACAGGGGAAGGCGAGCAGTACTTC. It encodes CASSWETGEGEQYF.

V gene TRBV28 combines with J gene TRBJ1-2, with D unclear. This CDR3 comprises 12 residues. V was trimmed by 10 bases and J by 8 bases, leaving 17 bases between them. Germline values: CDR1 MDHEN, CDR2 SYDVKM. This CDR3 is CATDRPWEGYTF. The CDR3 coding sequence is TGTGCCACCGACCGGCCATGGGAGGGCTACACCTTC.

The chain couples TRBV27 to TRBJ2-3, with TRBD2 matching 14 bases. The length of the CDR3 is 16 residues. Germline V gene sequence: CDR1 MNHEY, CDR2 SMNVEV (reference sequence). With V trimmed by 2 bases and J by 5 bases, 3 bases remained unmatched. The CDR3 DNA reads as TGTGCCAGCAGTTTACCCGGGACTAGCGGGGGAGATACGCAGTATTTT. It translates to CASSLPGTSGGDTQYF.

The chain links TRBV7-2 to TRBJ2-1, with D unclear. The CDR3 contains 13 residues. Trimming took 1 base from V and 7 from J, leaving 8 bases between them. CDR1 and CDR2 from the germline V gene are SGHTA and FQGNSA. The CDR3: CASSLGRQNEQFF. The DNA for the CDR3 is TGTGCCAGCAGCTTAGGTCGCCAGAATGAGCAGTTCTTC.

The V and J genes are TRBV18 and TRBJ2-7, with D tentatively TRBD2 (6 bases). The CDR3 sequence is 14 residues long. V gave up 3 bases and J gave up 3 bases, with 12 bases separating them. The germline V gene encodes CDR1 KGHSH and CDR2 LQKENI. CDR3 in amino acids: CASSPGTRNYEQYF. DNA for the CDR3: TGTGCCAGCTCACCCGGGACTCGGAACTACGAGCAGTACTTC.

CDR3 protein: CASTDRTTGYGYTF. CDR3 sequence (DNA): TGTGCCAGCACCGACAGGACGACGGGCTATGGCTACACCTTC. V and J are TRBV27 and TRBJ1-2; tentatively, D is TRBD1 (6 bases). CDR3 length: 14 amino acids. Germline CDR1 MNHEY, CDR2 SMNVEV (reference sequence). V was trimmed by 7 bases and J by 4 bases, leaving 16 bases between them.

This rearrangement joins TRBV5-1 to TRBJ1-1; 7 bases fit TRBD1. After removal of 3 bases from V and 4 bases from J, the junction contained 6 bases not matched to a gene. CDR1 and CDR2 (germline): SGHRS, YFSETQ. The CDR3 has 14 residues. Here the CDR3 reads CASSSIGGGTEAFF. The CDR3 DNA reads TGCGCCAGCAGCTCCATAGGGGGCGGCACTGAAGCTTTCTTT.

The rearrangement joins TRBV30 to TRBJ1-1; tentative D call: TRBD1 (6 bases). The CDR3 is 17 amino acids. Trimming removed 1 base at V and 4 bases at J, with 22 bases between. Germline CDR1 and CDR2: GTSNPN and SVGIG (reference sequence). The CDR3 reads CAWSGKAGGAWSTEAFF. Here the CDR3 DNA reads TGTGCCTGGAGTGGAAAGGCGGGGGGCGCGTGGAGCACTGAAGCTTTCTTT.

This chain connects TRBV27 to TRBJ1-4; the match to TRBD1 covers 8 bases. V was clipped by 4 bases and J by 7 bases; unmatched bases: 5. The germline V gene has CDR1 MNHEY and CDR2 SMNVEV (reference sequence). The CDR3 has 14 amino acids. The CDR3: CASSSGQEGEKLFF. The CDR3 bases are TGTGCCAGCAGTTCGGGACAGGAAGGTGAAAAACTGTTTTTT.

This clone was found once. The chain is built from TRBV12-5 and TRBJ2-1; 12 bases agree with TRBD2. Germline V CDR1 and CDR2: LGHNT, FRNRAP. V shed 2 bases, J shed 6 bases, and the junction held 2 bases outside the gene matches. The CDR3 length is 15 residues. The CDR3 DNA reads TGTGCTAGTGGTTTGTGGACTAGCGGGATCAATGAGCAGTTCTTC. It is translated as CASGLWTSGINEQFF.

This clone appeared a single time. This chain links TRBV7-8 with TRBJ2-3, with D perhaps TRBD2 (6 bases). The V end lost 4 bases, the J end lost 8 bases, and 16 bases lay between the germline ends. Germline CDR1 is SGHVS and CDR2 is FQNEAQ. There are 14 residues in the CDR3. In nucleotides, the CDR3 is TGTGCCAGCAGCTCCCCCTCCAGGGAGGCTACGCAGTATTTT. This sequence encodes CASSSPSREATQYF. Filled out from reference TRBV7-8 and TRBJ2-3, the complete variable domain reads GAGVSQSPRYKVAKRGQDVALRCDPISGHVSLFWYQQALGQGPEFLTYFQNEAQLDKSGLPSDRFFAERPEGSVSTLKIQRTQQEDSAVYLCASSSPSREATQYFGPGTRLTVL.